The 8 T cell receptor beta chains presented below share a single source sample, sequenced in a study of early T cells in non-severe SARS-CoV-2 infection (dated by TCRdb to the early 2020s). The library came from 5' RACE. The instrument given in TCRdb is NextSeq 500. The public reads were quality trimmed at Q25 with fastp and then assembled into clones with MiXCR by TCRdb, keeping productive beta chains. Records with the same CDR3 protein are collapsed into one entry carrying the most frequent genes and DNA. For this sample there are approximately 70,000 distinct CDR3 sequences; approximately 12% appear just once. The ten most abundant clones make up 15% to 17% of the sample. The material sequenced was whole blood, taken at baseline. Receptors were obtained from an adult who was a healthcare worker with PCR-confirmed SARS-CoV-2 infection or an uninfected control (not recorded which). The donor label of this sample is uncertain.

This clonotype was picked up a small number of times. The CDR3 DNA reads as TGCGCCAGCAGCTTGGCCGGGGAGGGGCAGCCCCAGCATTTT. Protein product: CASSLAGEGQPQHF. The chain uses TRBV5-1 and TRBJ1-5, with D possibly matching TRBD1 (5 bases). Germline assignment: CDR1 SGHRS and CDR2 YFSETQ. The CDR3 is 14 amino acids. The ends were cut back, 0 bases at V and 7 bases at J, with 11 bases in the middle. Using reference TRBV5-1 and TRBJ1-5 for the parts outside the CDR3, the full variable domain is KAGVTQTPRYLIKTRGQQVTLSCSPISGHRSVSWYQQTPGQGLQFLFEYFSETQRNKGNFPGRFSGRQFSNSRSEMNVSTLELGDSALYLCASSLAGEGQPQHFGDGTRLSIL.

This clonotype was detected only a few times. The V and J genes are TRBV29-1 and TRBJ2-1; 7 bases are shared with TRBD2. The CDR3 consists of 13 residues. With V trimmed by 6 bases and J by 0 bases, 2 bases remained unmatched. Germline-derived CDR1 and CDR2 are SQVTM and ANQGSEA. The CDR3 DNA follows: TGCAGCGTAGCGGGAATCTCCTACAATGAGCAGTTCTTC. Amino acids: CSVAGISYNEQFF.

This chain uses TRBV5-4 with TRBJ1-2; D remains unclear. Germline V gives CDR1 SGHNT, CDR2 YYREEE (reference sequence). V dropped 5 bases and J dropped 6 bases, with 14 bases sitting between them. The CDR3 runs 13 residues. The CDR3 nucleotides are TGTGCCAGCAGATCTCGCGGAGAAGATGGCTACACCTTC. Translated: CASRSRGEDGYTF.

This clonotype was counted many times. The CDR3 DNA reads as TGTGCCAGCACCTCCAGCGCGGATGGCTACACCTTC. The encoded protein is CASTSSADGYTF. V gene TRBV12-3 or TRBV12-4 combines with J gene TRBJ1-2, with D uncertain. The CDR3 is 12 amino acids. Trimming took 7 bases from V and 6 from J, leaving 12 bases between them.

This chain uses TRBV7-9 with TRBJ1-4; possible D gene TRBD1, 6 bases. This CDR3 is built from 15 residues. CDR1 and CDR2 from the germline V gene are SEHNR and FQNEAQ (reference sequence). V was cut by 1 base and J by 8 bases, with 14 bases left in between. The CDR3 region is CASSLVRGRGEKLFF. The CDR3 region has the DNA TGTGCCAGCAGCTTAGTCAGGGGCCGGGGAGAAAAACTGTTTTTT.

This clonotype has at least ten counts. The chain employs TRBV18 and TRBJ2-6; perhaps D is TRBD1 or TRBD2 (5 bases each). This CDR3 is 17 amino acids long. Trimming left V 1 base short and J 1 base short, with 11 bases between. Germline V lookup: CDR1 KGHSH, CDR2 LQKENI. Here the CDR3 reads CASSPRMGVSGANVLTF. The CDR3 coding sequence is TGTGCCAGCTCACCACGAATGGGGGTATCTGGGGCCAACGTCCTGACTTTC.

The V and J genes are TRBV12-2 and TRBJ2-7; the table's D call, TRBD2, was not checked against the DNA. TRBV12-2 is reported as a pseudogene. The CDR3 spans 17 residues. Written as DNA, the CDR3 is TGTGCAAGTTCCCCCAGGGCGGCAAGGGGACTTAATTACGAGCAGTACTTC. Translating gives CASSPRAARGLNYEQYF.

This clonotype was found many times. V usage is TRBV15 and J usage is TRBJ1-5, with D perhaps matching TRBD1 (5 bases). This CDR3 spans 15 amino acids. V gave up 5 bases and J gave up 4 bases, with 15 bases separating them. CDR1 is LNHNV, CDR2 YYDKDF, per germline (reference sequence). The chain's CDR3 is CATSPKAGYNQPQHF. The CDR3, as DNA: TGTGCCACCAGCCCTAAGGCAGGGTATAATCAGCCCCAGCATTTT.